The 2 T cell receptor beta chains reported below all come from one sample, sequenced in a study of OX40 agonist ivuxolimab in advanced cancers. Libraries were prepared through the immunoSEQ multiplex PCR assay. TCRdb's version of the immuneACCESS table is confined to in-frame rearrangements and falls short of the full clone set. An unresolved V gene accounts for under half of the shortfall where checked; the remainder is of unknown origin. The sample includes around 80,000 clones, with approximately 90% observed a single time. The ten largest clones add up to roughly 8.6% of the sample. This specimen was CD4+ or CD8+ T cells sorted from blood, taken in a trial of the OX40 agonist ivuxolimab. These receptors came from an adult with an advanced solid tumor such as melanoma, head and neck, liver or kidney cancer.

V usage is TRBV5-4 and J usage is TRBJ1-2; D may be TRBD1 (5 bases). Trimming cost V 9 bases and J 8 bases, with 17 bases left between them. This CDR3 contains 12 residues. Germline V gives CDR1 SGHNT, CDR2 YYREEE (reference sequence). The CDR3 DNA reads as TGTGCCACTTCAGGGATGGGGTTGGGCTACACCTTC. It encodes CATSGMGLGYTF.

The V gene is TRBV27, the J gene TRBJ2-4; 9 bases align to TRBD1. V dropped 5 bases and J dropped 10; count of bases not matched to a gene: 9. Germline CDR1 reads MNHEY; CDR2 reads SMNVEV (reference sequence). This CDR3 comprises 14 residues. This CDR3 is CASSPTTGGGIQYF. CDR3 bases: TGTGCCAGCAGTCCAACGACAGGGGGAGGAATTCAGTACTTC.